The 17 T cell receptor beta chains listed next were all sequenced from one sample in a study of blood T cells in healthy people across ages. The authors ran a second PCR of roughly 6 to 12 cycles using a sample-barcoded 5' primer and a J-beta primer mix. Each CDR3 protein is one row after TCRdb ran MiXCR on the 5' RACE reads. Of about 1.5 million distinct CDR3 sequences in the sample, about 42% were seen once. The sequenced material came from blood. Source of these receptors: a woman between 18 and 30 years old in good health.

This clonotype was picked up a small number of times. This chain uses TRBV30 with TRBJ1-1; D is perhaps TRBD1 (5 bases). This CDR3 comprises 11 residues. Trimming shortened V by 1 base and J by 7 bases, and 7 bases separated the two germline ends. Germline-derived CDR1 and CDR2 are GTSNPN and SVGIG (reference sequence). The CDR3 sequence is CAWSGGIEAFF. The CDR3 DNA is TGTGCCTGGAGTGGGGGGATTGAAGCTTTCTTT.

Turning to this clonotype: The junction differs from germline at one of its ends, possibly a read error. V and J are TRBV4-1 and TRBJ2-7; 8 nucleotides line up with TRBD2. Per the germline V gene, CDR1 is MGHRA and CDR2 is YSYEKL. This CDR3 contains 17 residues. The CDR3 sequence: CAGSQVTTAGGQYEQYF. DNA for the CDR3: TGCGCCGGCAGCCAAGTGACAACGGCGGGAGGTCAGTACGAGCAGTACTTC.

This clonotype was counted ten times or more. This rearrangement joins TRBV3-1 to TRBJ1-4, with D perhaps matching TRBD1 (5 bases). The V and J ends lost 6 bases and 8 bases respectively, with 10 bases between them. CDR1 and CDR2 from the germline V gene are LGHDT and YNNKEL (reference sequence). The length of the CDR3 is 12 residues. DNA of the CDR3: TGTGCCAGCAGTCAGGGAGAGGAAAAACTGTTTTTT. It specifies CASSQGEEKLFF.

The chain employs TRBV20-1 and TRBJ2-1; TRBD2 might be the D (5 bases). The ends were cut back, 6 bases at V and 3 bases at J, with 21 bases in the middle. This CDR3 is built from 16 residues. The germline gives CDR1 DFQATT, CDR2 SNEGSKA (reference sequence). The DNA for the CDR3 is TGCAGTGCCCGTTCCAGGCCTCTAGCATACTACAATGAGCAGTTCTTC. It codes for CSARSRPLAYYNEQFF.

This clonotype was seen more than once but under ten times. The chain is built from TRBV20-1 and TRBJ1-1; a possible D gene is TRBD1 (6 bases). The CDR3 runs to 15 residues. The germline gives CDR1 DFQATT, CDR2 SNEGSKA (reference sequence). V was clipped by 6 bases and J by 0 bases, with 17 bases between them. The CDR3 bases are TGCAGTGCCCCCGAGGGGGGGTCTATGAACACTGAAGCTTTCTTT. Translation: CSAPEGGSMNTEAFF.

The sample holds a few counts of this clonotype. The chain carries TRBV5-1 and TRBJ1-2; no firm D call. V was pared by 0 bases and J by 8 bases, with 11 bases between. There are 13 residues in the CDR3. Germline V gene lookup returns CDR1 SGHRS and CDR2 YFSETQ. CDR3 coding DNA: TGCGCCAGCAGCTTGGGAGTTCAGGACGGCTACACCTTC. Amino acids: CASSLGVQDGYTF.

CDR3 sequence: CSVLRQGALNYGYTF. CDR3 nucleotide sequence: TGCAGCGTTCTCCGACAGGGGGCGCTCAACTATGGCTACACCTTC. This chain joins TRBV29-1 and TRBJ1-2; 10 nucleotides align to TRBD1. In germline, CDR1 is SQVTM, CDR2 ANQGSEA. Unmatched junction bases numbered 8, after V lost 5 bases and J lost 2 bases. This CDR3 has 15 residues.

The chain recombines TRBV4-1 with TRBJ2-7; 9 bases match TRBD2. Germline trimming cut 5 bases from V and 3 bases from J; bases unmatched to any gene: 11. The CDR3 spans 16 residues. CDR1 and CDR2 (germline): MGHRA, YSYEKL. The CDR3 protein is CASSVHQSSGGYEQYF. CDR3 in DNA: TGCGCCAGCAGCGTCCACCAGAGTAGCGGGGGCTACGAGCAGTACTTC.

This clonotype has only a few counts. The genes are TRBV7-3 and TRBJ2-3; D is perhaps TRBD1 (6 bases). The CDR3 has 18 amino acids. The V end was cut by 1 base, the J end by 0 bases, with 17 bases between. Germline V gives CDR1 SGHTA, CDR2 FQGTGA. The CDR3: CASSLIRTARPSTDTQYF. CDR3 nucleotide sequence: TGTGCCAGCAGCTTAATTCGGACAGCCCGACCTAGCACAGATACGCAGTATTTT.

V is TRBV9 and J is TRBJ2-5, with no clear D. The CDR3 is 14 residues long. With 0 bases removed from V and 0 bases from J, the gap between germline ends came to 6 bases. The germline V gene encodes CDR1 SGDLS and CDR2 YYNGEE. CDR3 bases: TGTGCCAGCAGCGTAGAATCGTACCAAGAGACCCAGTACTTC. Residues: CASSVESYQETQYF. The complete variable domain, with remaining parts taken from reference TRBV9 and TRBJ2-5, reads DSGVTQTPKHLITATGQRVTLRCSPRSGDLSVYWYQQSLDQGLQFLIQYYNGEERAKGNILERFSAQQFPDLHSELNLSSLELGDSALYFCASSVESYQETQYFGPGTRLLVL.

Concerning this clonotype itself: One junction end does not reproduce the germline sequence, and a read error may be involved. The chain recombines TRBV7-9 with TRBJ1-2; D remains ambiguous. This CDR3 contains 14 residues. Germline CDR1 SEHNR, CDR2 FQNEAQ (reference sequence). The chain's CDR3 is CASINSRGDYDYTF. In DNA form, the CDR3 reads TGTGCCAGCATCAACTCCCGCGGTGACTATGACTACACCTTC.

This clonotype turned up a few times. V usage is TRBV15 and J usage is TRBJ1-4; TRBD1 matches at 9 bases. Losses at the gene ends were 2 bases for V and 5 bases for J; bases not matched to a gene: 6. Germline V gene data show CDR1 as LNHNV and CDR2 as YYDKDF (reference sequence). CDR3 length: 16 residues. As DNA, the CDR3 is TGTGCCACCAGCAGAAAAACAGGGGGCGGCAATGAAAAACTGTTTTTT. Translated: CATSRKTGGGNEKLFF.

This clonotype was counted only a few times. CDR3: CSVELAGPNEQYF. The CDR3, as DNA: TGCAGCGTTGAACTAGCGGGACCTAATGAGCAGTACTTC. This chain uses TRBV29-1 with TRBJ2-7; 9 bases align to TRBD2. Germline V gene data show CDR1 as SQVTM and CDR2 as ANQGSEA. The V segment lost 2 bases and the J segment 7 bases; nucleotides outside the gene matches: 6. The CDR3 contains 13 residues.

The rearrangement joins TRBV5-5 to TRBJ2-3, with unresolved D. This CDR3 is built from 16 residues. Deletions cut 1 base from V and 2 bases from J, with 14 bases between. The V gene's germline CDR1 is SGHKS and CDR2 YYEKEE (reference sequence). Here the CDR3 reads CASSLLGFSDTDTQYF. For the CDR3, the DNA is TGTGCCAGCAGCTTGTTAGGGTTTTCAGACACAGATACGCAGTATTTT.

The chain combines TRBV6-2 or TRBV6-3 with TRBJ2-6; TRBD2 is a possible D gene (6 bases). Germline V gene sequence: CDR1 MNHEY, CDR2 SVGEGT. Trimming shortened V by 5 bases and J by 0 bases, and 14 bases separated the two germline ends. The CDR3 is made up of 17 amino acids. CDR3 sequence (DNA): TGTGCCAGCAGTAGGGGACTTGGGGACTCTGGGGCCAACGTCCTGACTTTC. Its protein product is CASSRGLGDSGANVLTF.

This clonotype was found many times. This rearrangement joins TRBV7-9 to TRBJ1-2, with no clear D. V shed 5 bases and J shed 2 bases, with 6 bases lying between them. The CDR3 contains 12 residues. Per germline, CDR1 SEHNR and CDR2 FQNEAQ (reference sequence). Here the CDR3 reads CASSAVNYGYTF. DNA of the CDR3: TGTGCCAGCAGCGCCGTCAACTATGGCTACACCTTC.

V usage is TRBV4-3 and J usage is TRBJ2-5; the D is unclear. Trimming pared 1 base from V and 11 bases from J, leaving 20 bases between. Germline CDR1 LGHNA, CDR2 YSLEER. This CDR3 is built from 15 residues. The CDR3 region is CASSQVGGPGDEQYF. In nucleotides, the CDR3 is TGCGCCAGCAGCCAAGTGGGCGGTCCTGGGGATGAGCAGTACTTC.